A selection of T cell receptor beta chains follows, all from one sample in a study of blood T cell repertoires in COVID-19. Clones were read by immunoSEQ multiplex PCR, and TCRdb kept only the in-frame ones, dropping some. Altogether some 200,000 clones are present, 70% to 85% being singletons, with the ten largest covering 7.8%. Source material: peripheral blood. Receptors originate from a woman older than 75 with COVID-19, enrolled during active disease. Each CDR3 is given with its conserved first and last residue. Each record gives: V gene, D gene, clone size, J gene, CDR3 DNA, CDR3 protein. A D gene is named only where the DNA matches it firmly. Part of the rows lack a size; the others show once, few, many or a class for expanded clones.

v_call: TRBV6-5; d_call: .; clone_size: .; j_call: TRBJ1-5; cdr3_nt: TGTGCCAGCAGCACCGGACGGCGGGAGCCCCAGCATTTT; cdr3_aa: CASSTGRREPQHF
v_call: TRBV6-1; d_call: .; clone_size: .; j_call: TRBJ1-5; cdr3_nt: TGTGCCAGCAGTGATCGGCAGGGTGACCAGCCCCAGCATTTT; cdr3_aa: CASSDRQGDQPQHF
v_call: TRBV12-3/TRBV12-4; d_call: .; clone_size: few; j_call: TRBJ2-7; cdr3_nt: TGTGCCAGCAGTTTACCGTGGACCGCCTACAGGTCCTTC; cdr3_aa: CASSLPWTAYRSF
v_call: TRBV18; d_call: .; clone_size: once; j_call: TRBJ2-1; cdr3_nt: TGTGCCAGCTCACCTCCGAGAGGGGGCTCCTACAATGAGCAGTTCTTC; cdr3_aa: CASSPPRGGSYNEQFF
v_call: TRBV9; d_call: .; clone_size: once; j_call: TRBJ2-3; cdr3_nt: TGTGCCAGCAGCGTAAGACAGGCCCTCACAGATACGCAGTATTTT; cdr3_aa: CASSVRQALTDTQYF
v_call: TRBV6-4; d_call: TRBD2; clone_size: .; j_call: TRBJ2-3; cdr3_nt: TGTGCCAGCGCCTCTAGCGGGGGCCGCACAGATACGCAGTATTTT; cdr3_aa: CASASSGGRTDTQYF
v_call: TRBV29-1; d_call: .; clone_size: .; j_call: TRBJ2-1; cdr3_nt: TGCAGCGTTGAACCAGCCGATGGGCCATCCCACAATGAGCAGTTCTTC; cdr3_aa: CSVEPADGPSHNEQFF
v_call: TRBV20-1; d_call: TRBD2; clone_size: .; j_call: TRBJ2-1; cdr3_nt: TGCAGTGCGACCAGCGGGGGTGAGCAGTTCTTC; cdr3_aa: CSATSGGEQFF
v_call: TRBV2; d_call: TRBD1; clone_size: .; j_call: TRBJ2-7; cdr3_nt: TGTGCCAGCAGTGATCAGGGGGTGGGTTACGAGCAGTACTTC; cdr3_aa: CASSDQGVGYEQYF
v_call: TRBV19; d_call: TRBD2; clone_size: few; j_call: TRBJ2-1; cdr3_nt: TGTGCCAGTAGTTTTCGGACTAGCGGGGGAAATGAGCAGTTCTTC; cdr3_aa: CASSFRTSGGNEQFF
v_call: TRBV4-1; d_call: TRBD1; clone_size: .; j_call: TRBJ2-3; cdr3_nt: TGCGCCAGCAGCCAAGAGGATTGGAGAGGGACAGGGGCGTCAGATACGCAGTATTTT; cdr3_aa: CASSQEDWRGTGASDTQYF
v_call: TRBV4-2; d_call: .; clone_size: .; j_call: TRBJ1-3; cdr3_nt: TGTGCCAGCAGCCAAGATTGGGCATACCACACCATATATTTT; cdr3_aa: CASSQDWAYHTIYF
v_call: TRBV5-4; d_call: TRBD2; clone_size: .; j_call: TRBJ2-3; cdr3_nt: TGTGCCAGCAGCTCCGGGACTAGCGGTTCCACAGATACGCAGTATTTT; cdr3_aa: CASSSGTSGSTDTQYF
v_call: TRBV6-5; d_call: .; clone_size: .; j_call: TRBJ2-7; cdr3_nt: TGTGCCAGCAGACTAGGGGGGGTCTCCTACGAGCAGTACTTC; cdr3_aa: CASRLGGVSYEQYF
v_call: TRBV5-4; d_call: .; clone_size: few; j_call: TRBJ1-1; cdr3_nt: TGTGCCAGCAGCCCGCCTGTCGGGGGGGGGACGAACACTGAAGCTTTCTTT; cdr3_aa: CASSPPVGGGTNTEAFF
v_call: TRBV3-1/TRBV3-2; d_call: TRBD1; clone_size: .; j_call: TRBJ1-2; cdr3_nt: TGTGCCAGCAGCCCCGGACAGGGAAGTGGCTACACCTTC; cdr3_aa: CASSPGQGSGYTF
v_call: TRBV5-1; d_call: TRBD1; clone_size: .; j_call: TRBJ1-2; cdr3_nt: TGCGCCAGCAGCTACTCCGGGACAGGGGATCGGGGCTACACCTTC; cdr3_aa: CASSYSGTGDRGYTF
v_call: TRBV25-1; d_call: .; clone_size: .; j_call: TRBJ1-2; cdr3_nt: TGTGCCAGCAGTGAAGCCGCCCCGAGGAACTATGGCTACACCTTC; cdr3_aa: CASSEAAPRNYGYTF
v_call: TRBV6-5; d_call: TRBD2; clone_size: .; j_call: TRBJ2-3; cdr3_nt: TGTGCCAGCAGTTACTCCCGACTAGCGGGGTCAGATACGCAGTATTTT; cdr3_aa: CASSYSRLAGSDTQYF
v_call: TRBV7-8; d_call: .; clone_size: .; j_call: TRBJ1-2; cdr3_nt: TGTGCCAGCAGCTTGTATGACCCTGGCAGGCGCTATGGCTACACCTTC; cdr3_aa: CASSLYDPGRRYGYTF
v_call: TRBV3-1/TRBV3-2; d_call: .; clone_size: .; j_call: TRBJ1-6; cdr3_nt: TGTGCCAGCAACCTAGGGGCATCCCTCCGCTCACCCCTCCACTTT; cdr3_aa: CASNLGASLRSPLHF
v_call: TRBV5-6; d_call: .; clone_size: .; j_call: TRBJ2-7; cdr3_nt: TGTGCCAGCCAGGGACTTGGGGGGGCTGAGCAGTACTTC; cdr3_aa: CASQGLGGAEQYF
v_call: TRBV3-1/TRBV3-2; d_call: .; clone_size: .; j_call: TRBJ1-2; cdr3_nt: TGTGCCAGCACTGTAGGGGGTAACTATGGCTACACCTTC; cdr3_aa: CASTVGGNYGYTF
v_call: TRBV4-2; d_call: .; clone_size: .; j_call: TRBJ2-1; cdr3_nt: TGTGCCAGCAGACGGGACTTGGGCCTTCAATTTGAGCAGTTCTTC; cdr3_aa: CASRRDLGLQFEQFF
v_call: TRBV7-8; d_call: .; clone_size: .; j_call: TRBJ1-2; cdr3_nt: TGTGCCAGCAGCTTGGCAGATACTAACTATGGCTACACCTTC; cdr3_aa: CASSLADTNYGYTF
v_call: TRBV28; d_call: TRBD2; clone_size: .; j_call: TRBJ2-2; cdr3_nt: TGTGCCAGCAGTTTATTTGGGCTAGCGGCGAACACCGGGGAGCTGTTTTTT; cdr3_aa: CASSLFGLAANTGELFF
v_call: TRBV5-6; d_call: .; clone_size: .; j_call: TRBJ1-2; cdr3_nt: TGTGCCAGCAGGGCTTTTGGTGGCTACACCTTC; cdr3_aa: CASRAFGGYTF
v_call: TRBV12-3/TRBV12-4; d_call: TRBD1; clone_size: .; j_call: TRBJ1-1; cdr3_nt: TGTGCCAGCAGAATACAGGGGGCCACTGAAGCTTTCTTT; cdr3_aa: CASRIQGATEAFF
v_call: TRBV7-8; d_call: TRBD1; clone_size: .; j_call: TRBJ1-4; cdr3_nt: TGTGCCAGCAGCTTACTGACAGGGGAGCCTGAAAAACTGTTTTTT; cdr3_aa: CASSLLTGEPEKLFF
v_call: TRBV28; d_call: TRBD1; clone_size: .; j_call: TRBJ1-2; cdr3_nt: TGTGCCAGCCGACAGGGTAACTATGGCTACACCTTC; cdr3_aa: CASRQGNYGYTF
v_call: TRBV5-1; d_call: .; clone_size: .; j_call: TRBJ2-1; cdr3_nt: TGCGCCAGCAGCTTGGGTAGCGCGGCCAATGAGCAGTTCTTC; cdr3_aa: CASSLGSAANEQFF
v_call: TRBV6-5; d_call: .; clone_size: once; j_call: TRBJ2-2; cdr3_nt: TGTGCCAGCAGCAGAACCGGGGAGCTGTTTTTT; cdr3_aa: CASSRTGELFF
v_call: TRBV7-9; d_call: .; clone_size: .; j_call: TRBJ2-6; cdr3_nt: TGTGCCAGCAGCTTCCGGGTTACTGGGGCCAACGTCCTGACTTTC; cdr3_aa: CASSFRVTGANVLTF
v_call: TRBV2; d_call: .; clone_size: .; j_call: TRBJ1-3; cdr3_nt: TGTGCCAGCAGTGCCGGGACAAGGGGAAACACCATATATTTT; cdr3_aa: CASSAGTRGNTIYF
v_call: TRBV23-1; d_call: .; clone_size: once; j_call: TRBJ1-2; cdr3_nt: TGCGCCTTAGTTCCCCCGAACTATGGCTACACCTTC; cdr3_aa: CALVPPNYGYTF
v_call: TRBV7-9; d_call: TRBD1; clone_size: .; j_call: TRBJ1-2; cdr3_nt: TGTGCCAGCAGCCACGACAGGGGTCTGGCGTATGGCTACACCTTC; cdr3_aa: CASSHDRGLAYGYTF
v_call: TRBV19; d_call: TRBD1; clone_size: few; j_call: TRBJ1-1; cdr3_nt: TGTGCCAGTAGTATTTCTGGGACAGGGAACACTGAAGCTTTCTTT; cdr3_aa: CASSISGTGNTEAFF
v_call: TRBV24-1; d_call: .; clone_size: .; j_call: TRBJ1-6; cdr3_nt: TGTGCCACCAGTGATGGCAGGGTTGATTCACCCCTCCACTTT; cdr3_aa: CATSDGRVDSPLHF
v_call: TRBV3-1/TRBV3-2; d_call: TRBD2; clone_size: .; j_call: TRBJ2-1; cdr3_nt: TGTGCCAGCAGGCGTGCTAGCGGGAATGAGCAGTTCTTC; cdr3_aa: CASRRASGNEQFF
v_call: TRBV7-9; d_call: .; clone_size: .; j_call: TRBJ2-2; cdr3_nt: TGTGCCAGCAGCCCAGGTCCCGTGAACACCGGGGAGCTGTTTTTT; cdr3_aa: CASSPGPVNTGELFF
v_call: TRBV9; d_call: TRBD2; clone_size: .; j_call: TRBJ2-1; cdr3_nt: TGTGCCAGCAGTACTTCTCCCGGGACTAGCTCAGGGGGTGAGCAGTTCTTC; cdr3_aa: CASSTSPGTSSGGEQFF
v_call: TRBV5-4; d_call: .; clone_size: .; j_call: TRBJ2-3; cdr3_nt: TGTGCCAGCAGCCAATGGACTAGCACAGATACGCAGTATTTT; cdr3_aa: CASSQWTSTDTQYF
v_call: TRBV7-9; d_call: .; clone_size: .; j_call: TRBJ2-3; cdr3_nt: TGTGCCAGCAGCCCGCCAGGGGCGGAAGATACGCAGTATTTT; cdr3_aa: CASSPPGAEDTQYF
v_call: TRBV21-1; d_call: .; clone_size: .; j_call: TRBJ1-2; cdr3_nt: TGTGCCAGCAGCCCAACGATCAGTAATGGCTACACCTTC; cdr3_aa: CASSPTISNGYTF
v_call: TRBV3-1/TRBV3-2; d_call: .; clone_size: .; j_call: TRBJ2-5; cdr3_nt: TGTGCCAGCAGCCAAACATCCCAAGAGACCCAGTACTTC; cdr3_aa: CASSQTSQETQYF
v_call: TRBV18; d_call: TRBD1; clone_size: once; j_call: TRBJ1-1; cdr3_nt: TGTGCCAGCTCTCCCCCGGCAGGGGGAAGCCATGAAGCTTTCTTT; cdr3_aa: CASSPPAGGSHEAFF
v_call: TRBV7-2; d_call: TRBD2; clone_size: .; j_call: TRBJ2-4; cdr3_nt: TGTGCCAGCAGCTTAGTGTCGCGGGAGTTAAACATTCAGTACTTC; cdr3_aa: CASSLVSRELNIQYF
v_call: TRBV7-6; d_call: TRBD1; clone_size: .; j_call: TRBJ1-2; cdr3_nt: TGTGCCAGCAGCTTAGCGCCACAGGGGGGTGGCTACACCTTC; cdr3_aa: CASSLAPQGGGYTF
v_call: TRBV6-5; d_call: .; clone_size: .; j_call: TRBJ1-5; cdr3_nt: TGTGCCGCCGCCCGGGTAAGCAATCAGCCCCAGCATTTT; cdr3_aa: CAAARVSNQPQHF
v_call: TRBV2; d_call: TRBD1; clone_size: .; j_call: TRBJ1-6; cdr3_nt: TGTGCCAGCAGGCCAGGGGGGCGTGGTTCACCCCTCCACTTT; cdr3_aa: CASRPGGRGSPLHF
v_call: TRBV25-1; d_call: .; clone_size: few; j_call: TRBJ1-5; cdr3_nt: TGTGCCAGCAGTGGTCGAGGGTACATTGGCAATCAGCCCCAGCATTTT; cdr3_aa: CASSGRGYIGNQPQHF
v_call: TRBV3-1/TRBV3-2; d_call: .; clone_size: few; j_call: TRBJ1-2; cdr3_nt: TGTGCCAGCAGCCGAGACAGGAACTATGGCTACACCTTC; cdr3_aa: CASSRDRNYGYTF
v_call: TRBV5-1; d_call: TRBD1; clone_size: .; j_call: TRBJ1-3; cdr3_nt: TGCGCCAGCAGCTTGGCCGGGACAGGGAGCTCCGGAAACACCATATATTTT; cdr3_aa: CASSLAGTGSSGNTIYF
v_call: TRBV3-1/TRBV3-2; d_call: .; clone_size: .; j_call: TRBJ1-1; cdr3_nt: TGTGCCAGCAGCCCAAACGGGATTTGGACTGAAGCTTTCTTT; cdr3_aa: CASSPNGIWTEAFF
v_call: TRBV4-1; d_call: TRBD2; clone_size: .; j_call: TRBJ2-1; cdr3_nt: TGCGCCAGCAGCCAAGAACCACTAGCGGATTTCTCCTACAATGAGCAGTTCTTC; cdr3_aa: CASSQEPLADFSYNEQFF
v_call: TRBV4-2; d_call: TRBD2; clone_size: .; j_call: TRBJ2-2; cdr3_nt: TGTGCCAGCAGCCAGGCCCAGCAGACTAGCGGGGCCACCGGGGAGCTGTTTTTT; cdr3_aa: CASSQAQQTSGATGELFF
v_call: TRBV27; d_call: .; clone_size: .; j_call: TRBJ1-6; cdr3_nt: TGTGCCAGCAGTTCTACCCTGAATTCACCCCTCCACTTT; cdr3_aa: CASSSTLNSPLHF
v_call: TRBV3-1/TRBV3-2; d_call: TRBD1; clone_size: .; j_call: TRBJ1-4; cdr3_nt: TGTGCCAGCAGCCCCCAAGGGACAGGTGATGAAAAACTGTTTTTT; cdr3_aa: CASSPQGTGDEKLFF
v_call: TRBV5-1; d_call: .; clone_size: few; j_call: TRBJ1-1; cdr3_nt: TGCGCCAGCAGCTTGGTAGCCGGGGAGAACACTGAAGCTTTCTTT; cdr3_aa: CASSLVAGENTEAFF